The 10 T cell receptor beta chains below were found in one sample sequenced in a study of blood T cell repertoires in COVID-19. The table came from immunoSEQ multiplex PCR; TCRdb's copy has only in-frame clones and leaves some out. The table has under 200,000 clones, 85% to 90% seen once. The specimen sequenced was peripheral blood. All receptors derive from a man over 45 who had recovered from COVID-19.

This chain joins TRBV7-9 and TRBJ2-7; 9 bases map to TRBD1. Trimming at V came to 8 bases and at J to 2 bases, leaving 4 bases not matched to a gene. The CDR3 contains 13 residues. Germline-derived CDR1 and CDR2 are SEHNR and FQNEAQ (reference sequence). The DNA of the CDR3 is TGTGCCAGCTTAGGGACAGGGACCTACGAGCAGTACTTC. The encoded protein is CASLGTGTYEQYF.

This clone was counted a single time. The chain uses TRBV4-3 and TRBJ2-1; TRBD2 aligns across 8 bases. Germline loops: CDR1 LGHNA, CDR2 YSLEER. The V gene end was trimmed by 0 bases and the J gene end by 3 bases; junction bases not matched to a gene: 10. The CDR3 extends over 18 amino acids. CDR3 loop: CASSQDSGGAGVYNEQFF. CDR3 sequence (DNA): TGCGCCAGCAGCCAAGATTCGGGGGGAGCGGGGGTCTACAATGAGCAGTTCTTC.

The chain's CDR3 is CATSDPADRDTSTDTQYF. CDR3 sequence (DNA): TGTGCCACCAGTGACCCCGCCGACAGGGATACTAGCACAGATACGCAGTATTTT. The chain uses TRBV24-1 and TRBJ2-3; TRBD1 matches 7 bases. Germline V gene data show CDR1 as KGHDR and CDR2 as SFDVKD. J gave up 0 bases and V 4 bases, and 12 bases lay outside the gene matches. The CDR3 has 18 residues.

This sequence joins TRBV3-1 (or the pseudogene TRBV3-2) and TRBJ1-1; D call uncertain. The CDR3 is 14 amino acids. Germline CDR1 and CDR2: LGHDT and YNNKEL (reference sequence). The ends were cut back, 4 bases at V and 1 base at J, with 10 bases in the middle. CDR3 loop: CASSLQTTNTEAFF. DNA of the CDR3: TGTGCCAGCAGCCTACAGACAACGAACACTGAAGCTTTCTTT.

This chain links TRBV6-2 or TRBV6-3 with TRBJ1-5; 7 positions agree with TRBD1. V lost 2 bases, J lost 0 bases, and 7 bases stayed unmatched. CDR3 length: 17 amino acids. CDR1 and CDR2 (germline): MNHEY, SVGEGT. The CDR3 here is CASSYPRTGLSNQPQHF. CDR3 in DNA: TGTGCCAGCAGTTACCCAAGGACAGGTCTTAGCAATCAGCCCCAGCATTTT.

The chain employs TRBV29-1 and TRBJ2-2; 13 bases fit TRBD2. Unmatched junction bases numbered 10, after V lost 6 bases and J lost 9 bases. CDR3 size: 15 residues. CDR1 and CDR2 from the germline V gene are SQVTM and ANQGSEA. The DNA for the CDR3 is TGCAGCGTCGTACTAGCGGGGGGGATCCACCGGGAGCTGTTTTTT. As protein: CSVVLAGGIHRELFF.

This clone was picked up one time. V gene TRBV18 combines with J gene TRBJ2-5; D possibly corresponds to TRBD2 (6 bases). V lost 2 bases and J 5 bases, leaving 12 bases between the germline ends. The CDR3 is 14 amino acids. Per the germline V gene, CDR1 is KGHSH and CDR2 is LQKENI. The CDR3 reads CASSPTAGRETQYF. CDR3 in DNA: TGTGCCAGCTCACCAACGGCAGGGAGGGAGACCCAGTACTTC. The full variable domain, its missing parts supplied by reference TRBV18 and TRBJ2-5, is NAGVMQNPRHLVRRRGQEARLRCSPMKGHSHVYWYRQLPEEGLKFMVYLQKENIIDESGMPKERFSAEFPKEGPSILRIQQVVRGDSAAYFCASSPTAGRETQYFGPGTRLLVL.

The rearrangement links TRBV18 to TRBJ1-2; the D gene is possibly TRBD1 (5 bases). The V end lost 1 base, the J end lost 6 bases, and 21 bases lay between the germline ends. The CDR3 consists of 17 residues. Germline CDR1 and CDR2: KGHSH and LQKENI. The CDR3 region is CASSPRSAQGGTDGYTF. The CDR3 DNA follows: TGTGCCAGCTCACCACGTTCGGCTCAGGGAGGTACGGATGGCTACACCTTC.

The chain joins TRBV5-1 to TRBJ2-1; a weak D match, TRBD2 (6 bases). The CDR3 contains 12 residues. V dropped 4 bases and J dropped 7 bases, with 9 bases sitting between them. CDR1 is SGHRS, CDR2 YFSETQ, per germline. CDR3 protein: CASSPGGNEQFF. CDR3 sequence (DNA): TGCGCCAGCAGCCCCGGGGGTAATGAGCAGTTCTTC.

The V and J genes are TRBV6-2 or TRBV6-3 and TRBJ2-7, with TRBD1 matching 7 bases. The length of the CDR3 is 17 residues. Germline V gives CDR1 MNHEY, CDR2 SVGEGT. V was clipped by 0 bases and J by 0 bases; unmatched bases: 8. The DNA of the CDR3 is TGTGCCAGCAGTTACTCGATTACCTACAGGGGCTCCTACGAGCAGTACTTC. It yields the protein CASSYSITYRGSYEQYF.